The clone carrying this TCR beta chain was detected many times. The data originate from a study of CD8 T cells in ankylosing spondylitis. For TCR beta, libraries came from quantitative 5'-RACE with molecular barcodes. A single record per CDR3 protein comes from TCRdb applying MiXCR to the 5' RACE reads. Among under 250,000 distinct CDR3 sequences listed, 8% to 9% were seen once. Per germline, CDR1 SGHRS and CDR2 YFSETQ. This CDR3 is built from 15 residues. Trimming pared 4 bases from V and 6 bases from J, leaving 20 bases between. The receptor was isolated from a female donor with ankylosing spondylitis or in good health (not recorded which). The genes are TRBV5-1 and TRBJ2-7; D remains unclear. The sequenced material came from blood, either unsorted or a sorted T cell fraction (not recorded which). The CDR3 reads CASSRHADPNSEQYF. For the CDR3, the DNA is TGCGCCAGCAGCCGCCATGCGGACCCCAATAGCGAGCAGTACTTC.